The sequence of this TCR beta chain was determined in a study of blood T cell repertoires in COVID-19. Whole-study context: COVID-19 samples from acute and convalescent phases originated in the United States, Italy and Spain.

CDR3 length equals 17 residues. In germline, CDR1 is SGHNT, CDR2 YYREEE (reference sequence). V trimming: 0 bases; J trimming: 3 bases; junction bases outside the gene matches: 9. Produced via immunoSEQ multiplex PCR; TCRdb's table is partial and in-frame only. The sample shows 250,000 or so clones, around 90% of them seen only once. The receptor's source is a man between 25 and 39 years old with COVID-19, enrolled during active disease. The V call is TRBV5-4, the J call TRBJ1-2; 9 nucleotides match TRBD1. The sequencing sample was made of peripheral blood. CDR3 bases: TGTGCCAGCAGCTTGGAAGGGACAGGGCTAACCTACTATGGCTACACCTTC. Protein: CASSLEGTGLTYYGYTF.